This T cell receptor beta chain derives from a study of blood T cells in healthy people across ages (dated by TCRdb to between 2014 and 2016). For the wider study: In model experiments, template switching captured roughly one uniquely barcoded TCR beta cDNA molecule for every two T cells. Using deep sequencing normalized with unique cDNA molecular identifiers, the study measured how TCR beta repertoire diversity changes with age. The donors were divided into four age groups: young (average about 15 years), middle-aged (approximately 41), aged (roughly 66) and long-lived (about 90). To avoid experimental bias, donors of different ages were distributed randomly across sequencing lanes. Using the same blood draw, the study looked at two additional independent replicas of 1 million unique cDNA reads for two donors, one aged 18 to 30 and the other aged 80 or older.

Sequences MNHEY (CDR1) and SVGEGT (CDR2) are obtained from the germline V gene. Counted from cysteine to phenylalanine, this CDR3 has 13 amino acids. The retained sequence is limited to the CDR3, 39 bases, with the frame set at the first base. As concerns this clonotype: Its antigen is not yet known. One junction end does not reproduce the germline sequence, and a read error may be involved.

The library relied on 5' RACE. The sequencer was an Illumina HiSeq 2500. A second about 7 to 12 cycle PCR used a sample-barcoded 5' primer and a J-beta primer mix. A unique molecular identifier was introduced onto each TCR beta cDNA molecule by a template-switch 5' adaptor carrying 12 random nucleotides. Each sample yielded at least 3 million CDR3-containing paired-end reads. All of the RNA was converted into first-strand cDNA using the Mint cDNA synthesis kit, with a TRBC-specific oligonucleotide serving as the primer. Following uracil-DNA glycosylase treatment, a first 18-cycle PCR with universal primers M1SS and BC2_uni_R was performed on all cDNA. Per the authors' processing: For normalization, 1 million high-quality reads were randomly selected from each sample, with every read carrying a distinct molecular identifier. Reads with shared molecular identifiers were discarded instead of being binned into consensus sequences. MiTCR, run with a Q25 quality threshold and the strictest error-elimination algorithm, handled CDR3 identification, clonotype clustering and error correction. A nonparametric unseen species model with Euler transformation was used to estimate lower-bound total TCR beta diversity. The public reads were reprocessed in TCRdb via fastp at Q25 and MiXCR, keeping in-frame beta chains. Rows are combined by CDR3 protein, so each entry shows the most common genes and DNA. The V and J calls reflect TCRdb's pipeline rather than the authors' work. The sample data list roughly 1,800,000 distinct CDR3 sequences, and about 49% of these were observed just once. In total, the top ten clones hold approximately 2.1% of the sample.

Systemically healthy Caucasian individuals from Russia, about 38 in total and aged about 6 to 100 years, were included as donors. Roughly 9 milliliters of peripheral blood were drawn from each donor into EDTA-treated Vacutainer tubes. PBMCs were isolated by Ficoll-Paque density-gradient centrifugation, with at least 6 million obtained per sample. Trizol reagent was used to extract total RNA from the PBMCs, yielding at least 6 micrograms per sample. For every donor, flow cytometry on a PBMC aliquot measured the percentage of naive CD45RAhigh/CD27high T cells. Overall results and qualifications from the work: Estimates of total diversity based on one million sequenced T cells were considered lower bounds and underestimates. Observed TCR beta diversity correlated strongly with the percentage of naive T cells measured by flow cytometry. As age increased, observed TCR beta diversity per million T cells dropped in a roughly linear way, and a significant reduction was already evident by age 40. Compared with the aged group, more naive CD4+ T cells, fewer expanded clones and increased TCR diversity were shown by the long-lived group, suggesting age selection. Because profiling used bulk unsorted PBMCs, naive and antigen-experienced compartments could not be compared conclusively. The CMV infection status of donors was not known, potentially confounding age-related changes in expanded clonotypes.

This sequence uses TRBV6-2 or TRBV6-3 and TRBJ1-2; no D gene call is confident. Sequenced material: blood. The receptor was isolated from a woman in her 40s in good health. The CDR3 protein: CACSYSGPYGYTF. The DNA sequence follows: TGTGCCTGCAGTTACTCAGGTCCCTATGGCTACACCTTC.